The clone carrying this T cell receptor (beta chain) was recorded at least ten times. Antigen unknown. TCRdb analysed the reads with MiXCR anew, one entry per CDR3 protein. The table shows hundreds of thousands of distinct CDR3 sequences, with approximately 10% occurring only once. V lost 1 base and J lost 1, with 5 bases in between. Germline assignment: CDR1 SGHNT and CDR2 YYREEE (reference sequence). The CDR3 has 14 residues. These data belong to a study of T cell repertoires in cytomegalovirus infection. About the study: Public TCR beta signatures provided an indication of both CMV infection and a matching HLA type. Study findings and constraints: CMV-specific TCR beta clonotypes restricted by HLA-C were the ones dominating the ex vivo response.

The sequenced sample was PBMCs. V and J are TRBV5-4 and TRBJ2-2; D is unresolved. The sequence was collected from a human donor in good health (CMV status not recorded). Some clones in this sample may be carry-over from other donors' samples. In DNA, the CDR3 is TGTGCCAGCAGCTTGTCCAAGAACACCGGGGAGCTGTTTTTT. This translates into CASSLSKNTGELFF.